The entry that follows covers one T cell receptor beta chain sequence. There is no known antigen for this receptor. The record has no base qualities; no much larger clone is one base away. The collaborating institutions used their own protocols to collect whole blood in K2EDTA tubes. For TCRbeta analysis, collaborator samples were shipped as frozen whole blood, as isolated PBMCs, or as DNA extracted from either sample type. The immunoSEQ Assay, a bias-controlled multiplex PCR, was used to amplify TCRbeta CDR3 regions from genomic DNA. Under the source paper's analysis protocol: Within the assay, amplification of reference gene primers was used to estimate how many nucleated cells each sample contained. Sequence reads were collapsed and filtered to measure the absolute abundance of every unique TCRbeta CDR3 rearrangement. For each sample, productive Simpson clonality was calculated as the square root of Simpson's diversity index across productive rearrangements. TCRdb carries this immuneACCESS record with in-frame sequences only. Its versions omit some clonotypes, under half of them owing to an unresolved V gene in the studies checked, with the rest unexplained. The V and J calls and the clone size are those of that table, but D and trimming were determined from the DNA. For this sample the table gives some 200,000 clones, of which around 82% were detected only once. The top ten clonotypes cover around 5.4% of the sample.

The data were taken from a study of blood T cell repertoires in COVID-19 (dated by TCRdb to between 2020 and 2021). Study-level background: Samples covering the acute and convalescent phases of COVID-19 were provided by collaborators in the United States, Italy and Spain. Where available, HLA class I and class II types were taken from metadata supplied by the sample provider and were not determined by assay-based typing. The dataset comprised deeply sampled blood TCRbeta repertoires from subjects exposed to, actively infected with, or recovered from COVID-19. The repertoires were made available in a free public database intended to serve as a resource for research on the immune response to SARS-CoV-2. The prospective study material was composed of cDNA or gDNA derived from T cells, B-cell-depleted T cells, or PBMCs. Samples were obtained from the ongoing ImmuneRACE study (first 160 participants) and from some 1,300 subjects provided by 6 global collaborators. Sample metadata almost always included a de-identified subject ID, COVID-19 status, age in years and sex. General study outcomes and caveats: The quantity of clinical and demographic metadata differed by source and by participant and was supplied without curation.

The CDR3 covers 14 residues, taking in both the cysteine and the phenylalanine. Left in the record is the CDR3 DNA by itself, 42 bases read in frame from the first base. According to the germline V gene, CDR1 reads MNHEY and CDR2 reads SVGAGI. Clipping removes 7 bases from V and 5 bases from J, with 9 as the unmatched junction base count. This receptor was taken from a woman aged 65 to 85 with acute or convalescent COVID-19. The chain uses TRBV6-5 and TRBJ2-7; 9 nucleotides in the junction match TRBD1. The material sequenced was peripheral blood. The DNA is as follows: TGTGCCAGCAAACGGACAGGGGAGTATGACGAGCAGTACTTC. Its coded protein is CASKRTGEYDEQYF.